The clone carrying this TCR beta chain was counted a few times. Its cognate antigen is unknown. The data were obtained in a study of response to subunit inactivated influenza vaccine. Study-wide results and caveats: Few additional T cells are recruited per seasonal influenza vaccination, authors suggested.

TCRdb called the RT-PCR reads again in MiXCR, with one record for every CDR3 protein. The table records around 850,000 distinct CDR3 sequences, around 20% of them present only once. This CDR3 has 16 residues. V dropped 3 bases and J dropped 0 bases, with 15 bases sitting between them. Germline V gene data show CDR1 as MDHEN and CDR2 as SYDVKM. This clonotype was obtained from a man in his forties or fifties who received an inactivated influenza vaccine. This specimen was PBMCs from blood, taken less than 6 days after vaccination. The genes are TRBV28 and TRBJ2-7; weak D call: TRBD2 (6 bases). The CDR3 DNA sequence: TGTGCCAGCAGTTTTAGGCCGGGGGATTCCTCCTACGAGCAGTACTTC. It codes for CASSFRPGDSSYEQYF. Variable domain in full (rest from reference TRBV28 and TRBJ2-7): DVKVTQSSRYLVKRTGEKVFLECVQDMDHENMFWYRQDPGLGLRLIYFSYDVKMKEKGDIPEGYSVSREKKERFSLILESASTNQTSMYLCASSFRPGDSSYEQYFGPGTRLTVT.